The rows below give T cell receptor beta chains drawn from one sample of a study of regulatory T cells in long-lasting Graves disease. Using its own MiXCR run on the multiplex PCR reads, TCRdb lists one record per CDR3 protein. The top ten clones hold roughly a tenth of a sample with some 500,000 distinct CDR3 sequences, roughly 14% of them seen once. The same specimen was also included in a second study, on T cells in Graves' hyperthyroidism and ophthalmopathy.

Source: peripheral blood mononuclear cells (PBMCs), taken at new diagnosis, from a patient treated with antithyroid drugs. The receptors shown here come from a young man with Graves disease. Both conserved end residues are part of each CDR3. Fields, in order: clone size, V gene, J gene, D gene, CDR3 DNA, CDR3 protein. D genes are given only for firm matches. Not all rows give a size; the values are once, few, many and, for expanded clones, a class.

>many|TRBV28|TRBJ2-5|TRBD2
TGTGCCAGCAGTTTAAGGCGGGAGGCGGGAGAGACCCAGTACTTC
CASSLRREAGETQYF
>-|TRBV9|TRBJ2-3|-
TGTGCCAGCAGCATAGAGCCCCAGCGGGCATCCACAGATACGCAGTATTTT
CASSIEPQRASTDTQYF
>few|TRBV11-2|TRBJ1-6|-
TGTGCCAGCAGAAGACAGAATTATAATTCACCCCTCCACTTT
CASRRQNYNSPLHF
>-|TRBV25-1|TRBJ1-2|-
TGTGCCAGCAGTGAGGTGGGGGCCGGTGGCTACACCTTC
CASSEVGAGGYTF
>few|TRBV5-8|TRBJ2-7|-
TGTGCCAGCAGCCGAAGCAGCGTTACGTCCTACGAGCAGTACTTC
CASSRSSVTSYEQYF
>many|TRBV20-1|TRBJ1-2|-
TGCAGTGCTAGAGATGCGATAGGGGAGGGTGGCTACACCTTC
CSARDAIGEGGYTF
>many|TRBV12-3/TRBV12-4|TRBJ2-7|-
TGTGCCAGCAGCCCTGACACAGTCCACGAGCAGTACTTC
CASSPDTVHEQYF
>many|TRBV7-2|TRBJ2-1|TRBD1
TGTGCCAGCAGCTTAGGGGGGACAGCCGTCAATGAGCAGTTCTTC
CASSLGGTAVNEQFF
>few|TRBV7-9|TRBJ1-2|-
TGTGCCAGCAGCCCCCGATGGACACGCTTCTATGGCTACACCTTC
CASSPRWTRFYGYTF
>many|TRBV7-9|TRBJ1-2|-
TGTGCCAGCAGCTCCAAAGGGGTTGGCTACACCTTC
CASSSKGVGYTF
>-|TRBV9|TRBJ2-2|TRBD2
TGTGCCAGCAGCGTAGTGTCGGCGGGAGGGTCCCTGAACACCGGGGAGCTGTTTTTT
CASSVVSAGGSLNTGELFF
>many|TRBV28|TRBJ2-3|-
TGTGCCAGCAGTCCAGCTCGGGACGGTAGCACAGATACGCAGTATTTT
CASSPARDGSTDTQYF
>few|TRBV6-2/TRBV6-3|TRBJ1-2|-
TGTGCCAGCAGCCCTGAGGAGTGGGCTAACTATGGCTACACCTTC
CASSPEEWANYGYTF
>-|TRBV20-1|TRBJ2-7|TRBD2
TGCAGTGCCCCGATTAAGGGTAGCGGGAGCGCCTACGAGCAGTACTTC
CSAPIKGSGSAYEQYF
>few|TRBV7-9|TRBJ2-5|TRBD2
TGTGCCAGCAGCTTAGGTAGACTAGCGGGATGGGAGGCCCAGTACTTC
CASSLGRLAGWEAQYF
>-|TRBV19|TRBJ1-4|TRBD1
TGTGCCAGTGCCTTAAGGGACAGTAATGAAAAACTGTTTTTT
CASALRDSNEKLFF
>many|TRBV11-2|TRBJ2-1|-
TGTGCCAGCAGCCCCCCCAGCGCCGGGGTAGAGCAGTTCTTC
CASSPPSAGVEQFF
>many|TRBV28|TRBJ1-6|-
TGTGCCAGCAGTTTAGCTCAGGGGAGAAATTCACCCCTCCACTTT
CASSLAQGRNSPLHF
>many|TRBV12-3/TRBV12-4|TRBJ1-2|TRBD1
TGTGCCAGCTGGTTATCGGGACAGGGAGCTCATGGCTACACCTTC
CASWLSGQGAHGYTF
>many|TRBV2|TRBJ1-1|TRBD1
TGTGCCAGCAGGGGGGACAGAGCCGAGGATGAAGCTTTCTTT
CASRGDRAEDEAFF
>many|TRBV20-1|TRBJ2-1|-
TGCAGTGCTTCGAGGGAACTGAACTCCTACAATGAGCAGTTCTTC
CSASRELNSYNEQFF
>few|TRBV9|TRBJ2-1|-
TGTGCCAGCAGCCCCTTGTCCGGAGGGCAGTTCTTC
CASSPLSGGQFF
>many|TRBV15|TRBJ2-5|-
TGTGCCACCAGCAGGACGCCGGCTCCCGGAAATACCCAGTACTTC
CATSRTPAPGNTQYF
>-|TRBV9|TRBJ1-2|TRBD1
TGTGCCAGCAGCGTAGACGAAGGGACAGAGTACTTCTATGGCTACACCTTC
CASSVDEGTEYFYGYTF
>-|TRBV19|TRBJ2-1|-
TGTGCCAGTATGGAGAGAGTTGATGAGCAGTTCTTC
CASMERVDEQFF
>many|TRBV2|TRBJ2-1|TRBD2
TGTGCCAGCAGTGAAGCGCTTAGCGGGAGGGCCGATGAGCAGTTCTTC
CASSEALSGRADEQFF
>-|TRBV30|TRBJ1-2|TRBD1
TGTGCCTGGAGCCAGACAGGGGTAGGGGGCTACGCCTTC
CAWSQTGVGGYAF
>-|TRBV5-6|TRBJ1-1|-
TGTGCCAGCAGCTCTTCAGGGGAAGTTGAGAACACTGAAGCTTTCTTT
CASSSSGEVENTEAFF
>few|TRBV27|TRBJ2-2|-
TGTGCCAGCGGTGGGGCGGCCGGGGAGCTGTTTTTT
CASGGAAGELFF
>-|TRBV6-1|TRBJ1-4|-
TGTGCCAGCAGGGCACCAGTTAATGAAAAACTGTTTTTT
CASRAPVNEKLFF
>few|TRBV30|TRBJ1-5|TRBD1
TGTGCCTGGAGCACCAGGAGGGGGCGTTCGGGAGGCCAGCCCCAGCATTTT
CAWSTRRGRSGGQPQHF
>many|TRBV20-1|TRBJ2-7|TRBD2
TGCAGCCTGACTAGCGGGACGTCCGTTAGCTCCTACGAGCAGTACTTC
CSLTSGTSVSSYEQYF
>many|TRBV2|TRBJ2-1|-
TGTGCCAGCAGTGAAGATCCTGGCCGGGCCAATGAGCAGTTCTTC
CASSEDPGRANEQFF
>-|TRBV4-1|TRBJ2-1|-
TGCGCCAGCAGCCAAGAGAGCGTTTACAATGAGCAGTTCTTC
CASSQESVYNEQFF
>many|TRBV12-3/TRBV12-4|TRBJ2-3|-
TGTGCCAGCAGTTTCCGTATAGGGGGAGATACGCAGTATTTT
CASSFRIGGDTQYF
>-|TRBV27|TRBJ2-1|TRBD2
TGTGCCAGCAGTTTAGGACTAGCTTCAGTGGAGCAGTTCTTC
CASSLGLASVEQFF
>few|TRBV7-3|TRBJ2-3|TRBD1
TGTGCCAGCAGCTTCGGACAGGGCCGCACAGATACGCAGTATTTT
CASSFGQGRTDTQYF
>few|TRBV19|TRBJ2-7|-
TGTGCCAGTAGTCCACGGGACGCGAAACCGGACGCGTACGAGCAGTACTTC
CASSPRDAKPDAYEQYF
>few|TRBV7-9|TRBJ2-5|TRBD2
TGTGCCAGCAGCTTACGCGGGACTAGCGGGAGCGGGACCCAGTACTTC
CASSLRGTSGSGTQYF
>many|TRBV27|TRBJ2-1|-
TGTGCCAGCAGTCTCCCATCCTTAGGAAGGAGTACCTACAATGAGCAGTTCTTC
CASSLPSLGRSTYNEQFF
>many|TRBV19|TRBJ2-3|TRBD2
TGTGCCAGTAGATTAGCGGGAGAGACAGATACGCAGTATTTT
CASRLAGETDTQYF
>many|TRBV7-2|TRBJ1-4|TRBD1
TGTGCCAGCAGTCGGACAGGGGCCCATAATGAAAAACTGTTTTTT
CASSRTGAHNEKLFF
>many|TRBV7-2|TRBJ2-3|-
TGTGCCAGCAGCTTAGGGGCCTACCGGGATACGCAGTATTTT
CASSLGAYRDTQYF
>many|TRBV13|TRBJ2-3|-
TGTGCCAGCGGATCCGGGACTGACACAGATACGCAGTATTTT
CASGSGTDTDTQYF
>few|TRBV9|TRBJ2-3|-
TGTGCCAGCAGCTCCGGACCCCGCTCAGATACGCAGTATTTT
CASSSGPRSDTQYF
>many|TRBV20-1|TRBJ1-1|-
TGCAGTGCGCTGAATCGGGTGGTGGGGACTGAAGCTTTCTTT
CSALNRVVGTEAFF
>many|TRBV6-2/TRBV6-3|TRBJ2-7|-
TGTGCCAGCAGTGAATTGCAGTACGAGCAGTACTTC
CASSELQYEQYF
>few|TRBV18|TRBJ2-1|TRBD1
TGTGCCAGCTCACCACCCGACAGGGTCATCGATGAGCAGTTCTTC
CASSPPDRVIDEQFF